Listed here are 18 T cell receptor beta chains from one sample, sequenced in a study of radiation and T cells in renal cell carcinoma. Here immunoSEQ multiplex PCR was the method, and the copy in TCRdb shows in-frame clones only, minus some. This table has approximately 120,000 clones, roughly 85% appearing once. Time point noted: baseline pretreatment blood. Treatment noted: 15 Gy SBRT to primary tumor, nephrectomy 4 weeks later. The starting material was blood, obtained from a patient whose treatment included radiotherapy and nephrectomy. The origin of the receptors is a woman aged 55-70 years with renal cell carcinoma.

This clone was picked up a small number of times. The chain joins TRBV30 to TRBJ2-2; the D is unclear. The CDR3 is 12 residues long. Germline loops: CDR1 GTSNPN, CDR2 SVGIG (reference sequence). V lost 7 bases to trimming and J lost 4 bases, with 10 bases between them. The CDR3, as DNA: TGTGCCTCCTCACTCCGCACCGGGGAGCTGTTTTTT. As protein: CASSLRTGELFF.

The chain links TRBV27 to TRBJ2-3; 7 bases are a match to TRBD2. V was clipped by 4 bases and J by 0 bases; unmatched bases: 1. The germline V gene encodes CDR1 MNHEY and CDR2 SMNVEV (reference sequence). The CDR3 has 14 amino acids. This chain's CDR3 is CASSSGGSTDTQYF. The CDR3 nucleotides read TGTGCCAGCAGTTCGGGGGGAAGCACAGATACGCAGTATTTT.

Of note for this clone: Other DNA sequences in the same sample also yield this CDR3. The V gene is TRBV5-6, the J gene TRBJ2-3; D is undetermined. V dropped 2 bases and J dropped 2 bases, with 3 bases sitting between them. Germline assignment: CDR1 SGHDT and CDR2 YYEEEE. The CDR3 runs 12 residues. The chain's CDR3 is CASSLFTDTQYF. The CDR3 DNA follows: TGTGCCAGCAGCTTATTCACAGATACGCAGTATTTT. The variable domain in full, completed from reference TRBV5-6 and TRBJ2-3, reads DAGVTQSPTHLIKTRGQQVTLRCSPKSGHDTVSWYQQALGQGPQFIFQYYEEEERQRGNFPDRFSGHQFPNYSSELNVNALLLGDSALYLCASSLFTDTQYFGPGTRLTVL.

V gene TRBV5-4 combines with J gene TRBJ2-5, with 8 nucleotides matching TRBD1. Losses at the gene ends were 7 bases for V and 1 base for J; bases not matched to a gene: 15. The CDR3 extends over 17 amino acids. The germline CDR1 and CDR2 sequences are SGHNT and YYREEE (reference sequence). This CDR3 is CASGPGQVFEGQETQYF. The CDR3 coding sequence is TGTGCCAGCGGACCGGGACAGGTTTTCGAGGGCCAAGAGACCCAGTACTTC.

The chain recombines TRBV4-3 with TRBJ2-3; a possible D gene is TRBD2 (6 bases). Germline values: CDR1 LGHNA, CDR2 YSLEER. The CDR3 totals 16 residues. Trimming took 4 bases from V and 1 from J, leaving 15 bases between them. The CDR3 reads CASSLRDSGGTDTQYF. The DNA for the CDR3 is TGCGCCAGCAGCCTACGGGACTCCGGGGGCACAGATACGCAGTATTTT.

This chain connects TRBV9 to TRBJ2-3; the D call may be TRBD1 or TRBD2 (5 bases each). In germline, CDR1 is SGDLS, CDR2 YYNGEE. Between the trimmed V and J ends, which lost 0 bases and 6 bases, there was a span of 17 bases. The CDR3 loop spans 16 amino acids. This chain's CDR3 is CASSVDGDPALDTQYF. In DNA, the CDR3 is TGTGCCAGCAGCGTAGACGGGGACCCCGCGCTTGATACGCAGTATTTT.

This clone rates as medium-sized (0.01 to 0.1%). The CDR3 DNA is TGCGCCAGCAGGGGAGGGTTCACTGAAGCTTTCTTT. This sequence encodes CASRGGFTEAFF. The rearrangement joins TRBV4-1 to TRBJ1-1; D ambiguous. The germline V gene encodes CDR1 MGHRA and CDR2 YSYEKL. Between the trimmed V and J ends, which lost 6 bases and 4 bases, there was a span of 9 bases. The CDR3 is made up of 12 amino acids.

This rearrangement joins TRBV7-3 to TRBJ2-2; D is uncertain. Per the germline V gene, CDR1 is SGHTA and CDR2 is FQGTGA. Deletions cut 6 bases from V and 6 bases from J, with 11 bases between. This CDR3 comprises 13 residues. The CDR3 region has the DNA TGTGCCAGCAGTTATACGGACGCCGGGGAGCTGTTTTTT. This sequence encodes CASSYTDAGELFF.

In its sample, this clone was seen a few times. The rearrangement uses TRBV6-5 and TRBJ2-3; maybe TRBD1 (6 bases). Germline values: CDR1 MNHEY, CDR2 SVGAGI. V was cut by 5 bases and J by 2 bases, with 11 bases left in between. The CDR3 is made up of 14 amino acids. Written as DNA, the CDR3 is TGTGCCAGCAGTACGACAGGTTTCACAGATACGCAGTATTTT. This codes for CASSTTGFTDTQYF.

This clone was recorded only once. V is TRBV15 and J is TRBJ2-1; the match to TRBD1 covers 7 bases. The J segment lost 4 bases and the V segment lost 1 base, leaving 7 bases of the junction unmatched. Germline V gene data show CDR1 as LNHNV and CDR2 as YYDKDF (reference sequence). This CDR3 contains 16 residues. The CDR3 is CATSRGAGGTYNEQFF. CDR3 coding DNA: TGTGCCACCAGCAGAGGCGCAGGGGGAACATACAATGAGCAGTTCTTC.

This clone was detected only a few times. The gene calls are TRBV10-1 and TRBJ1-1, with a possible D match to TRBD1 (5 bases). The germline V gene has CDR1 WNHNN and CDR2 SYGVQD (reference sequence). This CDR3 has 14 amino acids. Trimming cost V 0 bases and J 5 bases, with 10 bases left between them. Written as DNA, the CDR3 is TGCGCCAGCAGTGAGTCGGGGGATGGGACTGAAGCTTTCTTT. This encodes CASSESGDGTEAFF.

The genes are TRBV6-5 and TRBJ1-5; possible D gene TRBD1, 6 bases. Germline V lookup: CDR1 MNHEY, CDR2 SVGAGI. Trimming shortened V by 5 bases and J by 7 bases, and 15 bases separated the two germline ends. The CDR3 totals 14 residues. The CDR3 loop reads CASSQQGSGQPQHF. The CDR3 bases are TGTGCCAGCAGTCAACAGGGATCGGGCCAGCCCCAGCATTTT.

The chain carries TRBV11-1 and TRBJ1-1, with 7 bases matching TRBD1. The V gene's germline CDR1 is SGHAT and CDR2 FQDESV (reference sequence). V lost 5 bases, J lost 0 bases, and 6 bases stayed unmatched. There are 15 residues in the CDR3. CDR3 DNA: TGTGCCAGCAGCCCTAACAGGGGATTGAACACTGAAGCTTTCTTT. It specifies CASSPNRGLNTEAFF.

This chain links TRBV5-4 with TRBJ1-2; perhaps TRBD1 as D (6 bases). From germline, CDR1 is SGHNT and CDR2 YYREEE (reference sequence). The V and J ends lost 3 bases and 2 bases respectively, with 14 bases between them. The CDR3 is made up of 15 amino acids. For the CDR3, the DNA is TGTGCCAGCAGCTCTACGAGACAGGAAAACTATGGCTACACCTTC. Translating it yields CASSSTRQENYGYTF.

The DNA for the CDR3 is TGTGCCAGCAGCTCCCGAACCGGGGCTGGGGAGCTGTTTTTT. This codes for CASSSRTGAGELFF. The chain combines TRBV11-2 with TRBJ2-2, with D perhaps matching TRBD1 or TRBD2 (5 bases each). Trimming removed 4 bases from V and 8 bases from J, with 14 bases in between. The CDR3 has 14 residues. Germline V gives CDR1 SGHAT, CDR2 FQNNGV.

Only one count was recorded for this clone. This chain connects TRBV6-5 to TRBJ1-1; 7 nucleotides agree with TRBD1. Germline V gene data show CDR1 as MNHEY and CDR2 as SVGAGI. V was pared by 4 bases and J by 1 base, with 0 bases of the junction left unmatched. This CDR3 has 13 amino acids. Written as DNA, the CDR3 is TGTGCCAGCAGTTGGGACAGGAACACTGAAGCTTTCTTT. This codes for CASSWDRNTEAFF.

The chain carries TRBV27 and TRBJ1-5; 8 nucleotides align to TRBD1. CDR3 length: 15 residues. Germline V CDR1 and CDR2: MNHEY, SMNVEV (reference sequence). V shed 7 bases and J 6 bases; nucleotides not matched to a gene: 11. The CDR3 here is CASKTSGGVFQPQHF. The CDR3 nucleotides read TGTGCCAGCAAGACCTCAGGGGGCGTCTTTCAGCCCCAGCATTTT.

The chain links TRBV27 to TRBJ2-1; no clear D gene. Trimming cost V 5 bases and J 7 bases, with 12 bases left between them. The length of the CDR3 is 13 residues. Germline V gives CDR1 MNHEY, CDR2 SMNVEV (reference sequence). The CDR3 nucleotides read TGTGCCAGCAGTATCAACCGGAAGAATGAGCAGTTCTTC. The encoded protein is CASSINRKNEQFF.